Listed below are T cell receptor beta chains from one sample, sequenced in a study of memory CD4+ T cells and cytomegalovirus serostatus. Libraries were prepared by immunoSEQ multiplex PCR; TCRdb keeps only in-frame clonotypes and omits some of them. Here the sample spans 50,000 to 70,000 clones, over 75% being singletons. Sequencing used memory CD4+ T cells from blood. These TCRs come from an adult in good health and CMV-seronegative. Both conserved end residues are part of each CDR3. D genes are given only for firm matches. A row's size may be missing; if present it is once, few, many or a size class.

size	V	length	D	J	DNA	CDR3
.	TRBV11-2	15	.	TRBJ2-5	TGTGCCAGCAGCTTACAATTCGGGAGCGGAGAGACCCAGTACTTC	CASSLQFGSGETQYF
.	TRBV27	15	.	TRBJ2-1	TGTGCCAGCAGTTCAGAGGGACCCACCTACAATGAGCAGTTCTTC	CASSSEGPTYNEQFF
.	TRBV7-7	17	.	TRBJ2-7	TGTGCCAGCAGCTTTCCGGGTGAGTTCCCCCTGAAAGACGAGCAGTACTTC	CASSFPGEFPLKDEQYF
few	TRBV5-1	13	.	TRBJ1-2	TGCGCCAGCAGCTTGGAAGGGCTGTATGGCTACACCTTC	CASSLEGLYGYTF
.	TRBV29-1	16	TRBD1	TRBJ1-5	TGCAGCGTTGTGTGGGCAGGGGGGGTGAGGAATCAGCCCCAGCATTTT	CSVVWAGGVRNQPQHF
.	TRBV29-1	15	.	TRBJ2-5	TGCAGCGTGACATCAATAGGAGGGGGCTGGGAGACCCAGTACTTC	CSVTSIGGGWETQYF
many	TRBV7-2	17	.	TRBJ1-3	TGTGCCAGCAGCTTAGCGGAACTCGGGGTAGCTGGAAACACCATATATTTT	CASSLAELGVAGNTIYF
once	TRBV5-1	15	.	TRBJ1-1	TGCGCCAGCAGCTTGGAAGGGGGTCTAAGGACTGAAGCTTTCTTT	CASSLEGGLRTEAFF
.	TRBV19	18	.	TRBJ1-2	TGTGCCAGTAGTCCCTTACCCCCGAGGGACCCCGAATACTATGGCTACACCTTC	CASSPLPPRDPEYYGYTF
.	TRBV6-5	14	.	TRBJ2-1	TGTGCCAGCAGCTATGGGGGCTACGGCAATGAGCAGTTCTTC	CASSYGGYGNEQFF
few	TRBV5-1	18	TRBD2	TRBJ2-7	TGCGCCAGCAGCTCGGGACTAGCGGGAGGAATTGGGAATAATGAGCAGTACTTC	CASSSGLAGGIGNNEQYF
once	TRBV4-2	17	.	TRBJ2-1	TGTGCCAGCAGCCAAGATTTTTTGCGGAACTCCTACAATGAGCAGTTCTTC	CASSQDFLRNSYNEQFF
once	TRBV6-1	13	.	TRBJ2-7	TGTGCCAGCAGTTCAGACTGGCCCTACGAGCAGTACTTC	CASSSDWPYEQYF
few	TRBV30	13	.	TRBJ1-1	TGTGCCTGGAAAGTTCGGCAATACACTGAAGCTTTCTTT	CAWKVRQYTEAFF
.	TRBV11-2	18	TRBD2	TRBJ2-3	TGTGCCAGCAACAAAAGTGGGACTAGTTCTTGGGGGCGAAATACGCAGTATTTT	CASNKSGTSSWGRNTQYF
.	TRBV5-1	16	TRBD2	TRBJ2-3	TGCGCCAGCAGCCCTCTGGGACTAGCGTTGACAGATACGCAGTATTTT	CASSPLGLALTDTQYF
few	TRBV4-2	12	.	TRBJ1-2	TGTGCCAGCAGCCAAGGAAACTATGGCTACACCTTC	CASSQGNYGYTF
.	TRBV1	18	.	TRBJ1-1	TGCACCAGCGGCCTCATATGGGGACAGCGGAATGAAGGCACTGAAGCTTTCTTT	CTSGLIWGQRNEGTEAFF
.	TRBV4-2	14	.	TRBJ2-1	TGTGCCAGCAGCCCGGCGGAATCCTACAATGAGCAGTTCTTC	CASSPAESYNEQFF
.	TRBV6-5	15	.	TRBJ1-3	TGTGCCAGCTCCCTGACAGTACCCTCTGGAAACACCATATATTTT	CASSLTVPSGNTIYF
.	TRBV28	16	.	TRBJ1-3	TGTGCCAGCAGTCCCCGGTGGCGGGTTGAGCGAAACACCATATATTTT	CASSPRWRVERNTIYF
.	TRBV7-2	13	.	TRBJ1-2	TGTGCCAGCAGCTTAACGACAGTACATGGCTACACCTTC	CASSLTTVHGYTF
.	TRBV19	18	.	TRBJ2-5	TGTGCCAGTAGTACTGGGGGCGGGGTACAGGGATATTTGGAGACCCAGTACTTC	CASSTGGGVQGYLETQYF
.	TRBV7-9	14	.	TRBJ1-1	TGTGCCAGCACCATATGGAGGGAGAACACTGAAGCTTTCTTT	CASTIWRENTEAFF
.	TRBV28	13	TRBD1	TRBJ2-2	TGTGCCATCGGGGGACAGGGGGCCGGGGAGCTGTTTTTT	CAIGGQGAGELFF
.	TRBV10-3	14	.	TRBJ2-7	TGTGCCATCAGGAGCGATCTCTCGGACTACGAGCAGTACTTC	CAIRSDLSDYEQYF
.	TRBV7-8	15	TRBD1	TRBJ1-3	TGTGCCAGCAGCTTAGGCAGGGGGTCAGGAAACACCATATATTTT	CASSLGRGSGNTIYF
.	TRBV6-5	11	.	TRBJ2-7	TGTGCCAGCAGTTCGACCTACGAGCAGTACTTC	CASSSTYEQYF
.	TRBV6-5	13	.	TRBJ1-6	TGTGCCAGCAGAACAGGGTTTGGATCACCCCTCCACTTT	CASRTGFGSPLHF
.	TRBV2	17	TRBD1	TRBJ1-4	TGTGCCAGCAGTCCAAGACAGGGAGCCCGTGGAAATGAAAAACTGTTTTTT	CASSPRQGARGNEKLFF
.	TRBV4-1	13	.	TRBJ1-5	TGCGCCAGCAGCCAAGTCCCCCTGCAGCCCCAGCATTTT	CASSQVPLQPQHF
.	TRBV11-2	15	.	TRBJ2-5	TGTGCCAGCAGCTTATTACAGGGAGGAGCGGAGACCCAGTACTTC	CASSLLQGGAETQYF
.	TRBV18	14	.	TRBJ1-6	TGTGCCAGCTCACCCGGTGGTGGGGTATCACCCCTCCACTTT	CASSPGGGVSPLHF
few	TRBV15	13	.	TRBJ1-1	TGTGCCACCAAGGGGGACATGAACACTGAAGCTTTCTTT	CATKGDMNTEAFF
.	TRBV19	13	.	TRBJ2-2	TGTGCCAGTAGTATATCCTGGAGCGGGGAGCTGTTTTTT	CASSISWSGELFF
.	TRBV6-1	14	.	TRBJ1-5	TGTGCCAGCAGCGGGGAACCTCAGAACCAGCCCCAGCATTTT	CASSGEPQNQPQHF
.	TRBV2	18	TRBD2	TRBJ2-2	TGTGCCAGCAGCGCTGGGATTACTAGCGGGGATACCAAAGGGGAGCTGTTTTTT	CASSAGITSGDTKGELFF
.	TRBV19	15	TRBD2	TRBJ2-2	TGTGCCAGTAGGACTAGCGGGGGGTTTTACGGGGAGCTGTTTTTT	CASRTSGGFYGELFF
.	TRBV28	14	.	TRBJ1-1	TGTGCCAGCAGTTCCCCGTCGAGGAACACTGAAGCTTTCTTT	CASSSPSRNTEAFF
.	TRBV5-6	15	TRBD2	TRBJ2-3	TGTGCCAGCAGCTTGATTAGCGGGAGGCCAGATACGCAGTATTTT	CASSLISGRPDTQYF
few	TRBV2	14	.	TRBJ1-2	TGTGCCAGCAGTAGACAGATAACTAACTATGGCTACACCTTC	CASSRQITNYGYTF
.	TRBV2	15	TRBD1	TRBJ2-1	TGTGCCAGCAGTGAAGCAGGACAGGGGGTCGGTGAGCAGTTCTTC	CASSEAGQGVGEQFF
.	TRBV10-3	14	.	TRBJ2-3	TGTGCCATCAGTGCTACCCAGAGCACAGATACGCAGTATTTT	CAISATQSTDTQYF
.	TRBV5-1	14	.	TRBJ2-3	TGCGCCAGCAGCTTGGACAGGAGCACAGATACGCAGTATTTT	CASSLDRSTDTQYF
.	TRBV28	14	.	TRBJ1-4	TGTGCCAGCAGTTTGGGTGGGCCCACTGAAAAACTGTTTTTT	CASSLGGPTEKLFF
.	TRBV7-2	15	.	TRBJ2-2	TGTGCCAGCAGCCCGCCCCGTAAGGGTTCCGGGGAGCTGTTTTTT	CASSPPRKGSGELFF
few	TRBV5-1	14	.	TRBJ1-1	TGCGCCAGCAGCGCGCAGGGAGGGGGAACTGAAGCTTTCTTT	CASSAQGGGTEAFF
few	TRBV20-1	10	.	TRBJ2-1	TGCAGTGCCCTTTGGGGTGAGCAGTTCTTC	CSALWGEQFF
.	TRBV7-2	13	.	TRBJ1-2	TGTGCCAGCAGCGAAGGGCGAAACTATGGCTACACCTTC	CASSEGRNYGYTF
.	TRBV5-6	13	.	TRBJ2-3	TGTGCCAGCAGATCAAGGGGCCCAGATACGCAGTATTTT	CASRSRGPDTQYF
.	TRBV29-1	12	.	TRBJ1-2	TGCAGCGTTGTGGACGAGTACTATGGCTACACCTTC	CSVVDEYYGYTF
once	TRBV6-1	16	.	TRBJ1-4	TGTGCCAGCAGTGTTATCCTTCAGGGACAATATGAAAAACTGTTTTTT	CASSVILQGQYEKLFF